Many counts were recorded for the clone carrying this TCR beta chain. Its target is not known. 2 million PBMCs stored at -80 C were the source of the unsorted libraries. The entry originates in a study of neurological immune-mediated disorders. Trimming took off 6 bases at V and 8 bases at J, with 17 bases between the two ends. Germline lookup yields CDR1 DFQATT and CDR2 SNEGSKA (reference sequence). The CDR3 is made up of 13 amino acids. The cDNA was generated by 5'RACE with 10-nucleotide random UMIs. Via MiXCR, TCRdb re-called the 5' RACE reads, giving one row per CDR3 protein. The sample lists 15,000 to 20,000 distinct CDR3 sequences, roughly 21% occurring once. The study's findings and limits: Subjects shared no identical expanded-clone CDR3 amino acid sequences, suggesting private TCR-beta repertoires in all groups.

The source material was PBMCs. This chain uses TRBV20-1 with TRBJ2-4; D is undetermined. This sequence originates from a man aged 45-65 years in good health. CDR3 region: CSAPLGLGHIQYF. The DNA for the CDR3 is TGCAGTGCACCTCTAGGCCTGGGCCACATTCAGTACTTC.